This T cell receptor beta chain came from a study of blood T cell repertoires in COVID-19. Study at large: Sources were T cells, B-cell-depleted T cells, or PBMCs; the material itself was cDNA or gDNA.

V gave up 5 bases and J gave up 7 bases; unmatched junction bases: 6. CDR1 is SGHAT and CDR2 is FQNNGV in the germline V gene. This CDR3 contains 16 residues. Authors' data handling: Nucleated cell number was recorded as an estimate derived from reference gene primer amplification. Method: immunoSEQ multiplex PCR; TCRdb's copy keeps in-frame clones and lacks some. For V, J and clone size, that table is used; D and trimming come from the DNA. The sample contains over 200,000 clones, around nine tenths of which appear only once. Sequenced sample: peripheral blood. The chain is built from TRBV11-2 and TRBJ2-1; 15 positions match TRBD2. This receptor was obtained from a woman in her sixties with acute or convalescent COVID-19. The DNA of the CDR3 is TGTGCCAGCAGCCGGACTAGCGGGAGGGCCTTGAATGAGCAGTTCTTC. Its translation: CASSRTSGRALNEQFF.